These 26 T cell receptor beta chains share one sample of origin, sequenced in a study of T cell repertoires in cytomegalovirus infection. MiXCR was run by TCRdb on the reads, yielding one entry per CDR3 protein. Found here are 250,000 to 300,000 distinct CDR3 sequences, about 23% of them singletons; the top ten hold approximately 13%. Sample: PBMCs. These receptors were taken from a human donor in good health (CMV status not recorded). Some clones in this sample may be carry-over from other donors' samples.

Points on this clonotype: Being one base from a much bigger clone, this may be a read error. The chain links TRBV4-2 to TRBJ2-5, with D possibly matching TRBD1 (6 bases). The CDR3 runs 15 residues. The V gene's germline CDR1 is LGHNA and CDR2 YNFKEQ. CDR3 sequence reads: CAGSQVLGQKETQYF. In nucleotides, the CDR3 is TGTGCCGGCAGCCAAGTTCTCGGACAGAAGGAGACCCAGTACTTC.

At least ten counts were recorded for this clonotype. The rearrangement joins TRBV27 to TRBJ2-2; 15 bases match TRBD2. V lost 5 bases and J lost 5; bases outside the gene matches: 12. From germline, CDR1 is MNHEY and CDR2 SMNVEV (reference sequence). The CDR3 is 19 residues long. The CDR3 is CASSLGLAGGGGLTGELFF. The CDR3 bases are TGTGCCAGCAGTCTTGGACTAGCGGGAGGGGGCGGGTTGACCGGGGAGCTGTTTTTT.

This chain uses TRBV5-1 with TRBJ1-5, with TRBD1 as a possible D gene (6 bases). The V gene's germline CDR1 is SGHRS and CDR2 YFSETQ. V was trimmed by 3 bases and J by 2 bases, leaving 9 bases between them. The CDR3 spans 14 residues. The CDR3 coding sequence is TGCGCCAGCAGCTCAGGGGCCCGCAATCAGCCCCAGCATTTT. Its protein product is CASSSGARNQPQHF.

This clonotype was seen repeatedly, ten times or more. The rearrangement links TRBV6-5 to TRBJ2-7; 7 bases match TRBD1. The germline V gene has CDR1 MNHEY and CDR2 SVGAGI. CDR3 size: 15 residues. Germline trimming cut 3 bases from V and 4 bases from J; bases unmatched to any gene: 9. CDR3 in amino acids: CASSYEAGGSYEQYF. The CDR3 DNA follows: TGTGCCAGCAGTTATGAGGCAGGGGGTAGTTACGAGCAGTACTTC.

The CDR3 is CASSLGRDYYGYTF. CDR3 nucleotide sequence: TGTGCCAGCAGTTTAGGCAGAGACTACTATGGCTACACCTTC. The chain uses TRBV12-3 or TRBV12-4 and TRBJ1-2; D is unresolved. Trimming cost V 1 base and J 3 bases, with 9 bases left between them. The CDR3 is 14 amino acids.

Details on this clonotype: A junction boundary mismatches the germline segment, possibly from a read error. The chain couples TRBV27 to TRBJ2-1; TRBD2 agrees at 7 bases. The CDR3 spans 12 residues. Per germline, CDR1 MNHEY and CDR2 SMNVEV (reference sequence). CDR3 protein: CAGSTGLTEQFF. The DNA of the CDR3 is TGTGCCGGCAGTACGGGACTAACTGAGCAGTTCTTC.

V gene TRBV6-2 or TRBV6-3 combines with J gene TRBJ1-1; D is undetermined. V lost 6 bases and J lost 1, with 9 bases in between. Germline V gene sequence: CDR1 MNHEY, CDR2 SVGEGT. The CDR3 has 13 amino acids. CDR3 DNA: TGTGCCAGCAGGAGGACGTGGAACACTGAAGCTTTCTTT. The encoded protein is CASRRTWNTEAFF.

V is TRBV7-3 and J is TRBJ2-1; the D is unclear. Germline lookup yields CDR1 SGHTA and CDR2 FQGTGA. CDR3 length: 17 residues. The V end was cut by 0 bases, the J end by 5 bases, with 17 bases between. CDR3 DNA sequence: TGTGCCAGCAGCTTAACCGGCGTGGGTTTAACCAACAATGAGCAGTTCTTC. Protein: CASSLTGVGLTNNEQFF.

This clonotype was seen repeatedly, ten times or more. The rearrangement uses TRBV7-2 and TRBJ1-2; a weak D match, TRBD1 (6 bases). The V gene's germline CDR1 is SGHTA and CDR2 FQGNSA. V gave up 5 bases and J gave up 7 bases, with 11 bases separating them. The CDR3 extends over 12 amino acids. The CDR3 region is CASSPWGAGYTF. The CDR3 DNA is TGTGCCAGCAGCCCGTGGGGGGCTGGCTACACCTTC.

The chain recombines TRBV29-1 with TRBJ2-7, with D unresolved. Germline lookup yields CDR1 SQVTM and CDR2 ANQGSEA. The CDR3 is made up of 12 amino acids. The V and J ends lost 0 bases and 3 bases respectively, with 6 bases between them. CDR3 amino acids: CSVEEDGYEQYF. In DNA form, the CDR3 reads TGCAGCGTTGAAGAAGATGGCTACGAGCAGTACTTC.

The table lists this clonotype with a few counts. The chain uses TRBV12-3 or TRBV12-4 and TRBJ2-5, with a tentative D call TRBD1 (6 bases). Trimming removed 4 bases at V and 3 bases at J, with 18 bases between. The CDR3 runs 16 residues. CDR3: CASSSFLGGHEETQYF. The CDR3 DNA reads TGTGCCAGCAGTTCTTTTTTAGGGGGACACGAAGAGACCCAGTACTTC.

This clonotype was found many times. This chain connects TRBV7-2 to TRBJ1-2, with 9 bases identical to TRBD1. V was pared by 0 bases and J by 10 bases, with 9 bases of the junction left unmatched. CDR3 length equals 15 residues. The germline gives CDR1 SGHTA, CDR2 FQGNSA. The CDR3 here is CASSLAFGTGFDYTF. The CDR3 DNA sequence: TGTGCCAGCAGCTTAGCATTCGGGACAGGGTTTGACTACACCTTC. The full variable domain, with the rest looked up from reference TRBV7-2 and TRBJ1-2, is GAGVSQSPSNKVTEKGKDVELRCDPISGHTALYWYRQSLGQGLEFLIYFQGNSAPDKSGLPSDRFSAERTGGSVSTLTIQRTQQEDSAVYLCASSLAFGTGFDYTFGSGTRLTVV.

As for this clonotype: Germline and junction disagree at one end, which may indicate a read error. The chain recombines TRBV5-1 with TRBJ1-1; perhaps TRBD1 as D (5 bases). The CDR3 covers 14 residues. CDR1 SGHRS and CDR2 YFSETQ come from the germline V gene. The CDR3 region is CASRLGVGNTEAFF. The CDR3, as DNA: TGCGCCAGCAGGTTGGGGGTGGGCAACACTGAAGCTTTCTTT.

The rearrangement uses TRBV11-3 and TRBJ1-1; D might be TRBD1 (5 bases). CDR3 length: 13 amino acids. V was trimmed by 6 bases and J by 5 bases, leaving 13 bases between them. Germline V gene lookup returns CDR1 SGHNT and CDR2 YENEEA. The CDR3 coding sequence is TGTGCCAGCAGTCACAAGTGGGGGACTGAAGCTTTCTTT. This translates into CASSHKWGTEAFF.

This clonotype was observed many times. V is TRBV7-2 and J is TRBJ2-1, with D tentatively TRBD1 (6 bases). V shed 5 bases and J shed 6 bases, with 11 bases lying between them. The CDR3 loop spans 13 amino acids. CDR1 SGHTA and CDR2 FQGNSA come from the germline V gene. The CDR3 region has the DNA TGTGCCAGCAGCCCGGGACAAAGCAATGAGCAGTTCTTC. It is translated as CASSPGQSNEQFF. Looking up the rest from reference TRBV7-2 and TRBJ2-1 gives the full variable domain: GAGVSQSPSNKVTEKGKDVELRCDPISGHTALYWYRQSLGQGLEFLIYFQGNSAPDKSGLPSDRFSAERTGGSVSTLTIQRTQQEDSAVYLCASSPGQSNEQFFGPGTRLTVL.

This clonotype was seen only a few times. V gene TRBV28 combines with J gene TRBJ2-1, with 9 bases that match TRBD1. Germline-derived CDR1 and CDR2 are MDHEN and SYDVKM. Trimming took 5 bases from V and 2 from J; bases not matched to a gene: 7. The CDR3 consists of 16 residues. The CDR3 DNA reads TGTGCCAGCAGTCACACCGGGACAGGGCCCTACAATGAGCAGTTCTTC. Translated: CASSHTGTGPYNEQFF.

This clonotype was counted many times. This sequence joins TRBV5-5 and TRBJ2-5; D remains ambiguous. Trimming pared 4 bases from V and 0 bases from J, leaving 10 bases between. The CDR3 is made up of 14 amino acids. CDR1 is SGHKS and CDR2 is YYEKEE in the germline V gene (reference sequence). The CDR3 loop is CASSAAGYQETQYF. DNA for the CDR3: TGTGCCAGCAGCGCCGCCGGGTACCAAGAGACCCAGTACTTC.

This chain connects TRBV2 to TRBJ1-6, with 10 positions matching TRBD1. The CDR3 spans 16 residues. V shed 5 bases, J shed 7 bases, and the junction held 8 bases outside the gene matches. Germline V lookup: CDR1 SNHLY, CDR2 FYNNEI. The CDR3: CASSYPGTGENSPLHF. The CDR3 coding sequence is TGTGCCAGCAGTTACCCCGGGACAGGGGAAAATTCACCCCTCCACTTT.

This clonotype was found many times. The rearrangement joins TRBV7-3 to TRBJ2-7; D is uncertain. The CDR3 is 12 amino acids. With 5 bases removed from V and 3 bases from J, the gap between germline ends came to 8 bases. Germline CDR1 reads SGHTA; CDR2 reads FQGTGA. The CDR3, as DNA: TGTGCCAGCAGCCAGAACGGCTACGAGCAGTACTTC. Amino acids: CASSQNGYEQYF.

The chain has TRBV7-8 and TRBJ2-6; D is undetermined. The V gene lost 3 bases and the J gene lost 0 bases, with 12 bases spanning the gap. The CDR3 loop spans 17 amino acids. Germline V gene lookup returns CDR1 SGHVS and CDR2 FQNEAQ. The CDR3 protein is CASSFSTDGSGANVLTF. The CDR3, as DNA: TGTGCCAGCAGCTTTTCGACCGACGGCTCTGGGGCCAACGTCCTGACTTTC.

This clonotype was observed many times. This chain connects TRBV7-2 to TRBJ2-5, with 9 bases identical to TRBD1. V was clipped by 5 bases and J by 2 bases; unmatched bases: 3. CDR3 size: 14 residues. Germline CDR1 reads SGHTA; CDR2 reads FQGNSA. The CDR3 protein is CASSPGQGQETQYF. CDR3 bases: TGTGCCAGCAGCCCCGGACAGGGGCAAGAGACCCAGTACTTC.

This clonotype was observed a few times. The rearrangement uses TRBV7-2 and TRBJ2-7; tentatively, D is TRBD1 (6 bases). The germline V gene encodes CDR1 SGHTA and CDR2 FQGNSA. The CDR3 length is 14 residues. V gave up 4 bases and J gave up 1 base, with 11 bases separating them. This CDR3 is CASSSTGLSYEQYF. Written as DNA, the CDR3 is TGTGCCAGCAGCTCAACAGGGCTTTCCTACGAGCAGTACTTC.

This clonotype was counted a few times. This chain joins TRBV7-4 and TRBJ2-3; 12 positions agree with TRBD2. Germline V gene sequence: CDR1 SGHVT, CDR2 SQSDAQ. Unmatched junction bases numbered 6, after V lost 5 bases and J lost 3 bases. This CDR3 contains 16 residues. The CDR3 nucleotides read TGTGCCAGCAGCGCCAGACTAGCGGGAGAGACAGATACGCAGTATTTT. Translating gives CASSARLAGETDTQYF.

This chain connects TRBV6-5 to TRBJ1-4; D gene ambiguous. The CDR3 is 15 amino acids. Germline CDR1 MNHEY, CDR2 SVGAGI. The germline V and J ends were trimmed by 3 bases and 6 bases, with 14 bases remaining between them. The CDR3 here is CASSYVWGGDEKLFF. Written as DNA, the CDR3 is TGTGCCAGCAGTTATGTCTGGGGAGGAGATGAAAAACTGTTTTTT.

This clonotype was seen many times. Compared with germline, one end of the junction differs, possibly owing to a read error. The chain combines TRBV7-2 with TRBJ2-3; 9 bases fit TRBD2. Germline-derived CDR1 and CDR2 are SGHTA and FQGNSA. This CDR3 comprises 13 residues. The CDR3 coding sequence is TGTGCCAGCAGCATAGCGGGGGTGGTTAAGCAGTATTTT. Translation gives CASSIAGVVKQYF.

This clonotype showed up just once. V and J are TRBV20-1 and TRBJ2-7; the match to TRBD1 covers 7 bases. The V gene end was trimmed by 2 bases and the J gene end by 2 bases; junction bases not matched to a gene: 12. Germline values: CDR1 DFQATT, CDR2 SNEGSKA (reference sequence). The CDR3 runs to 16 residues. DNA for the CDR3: TGCAGTGCTAGAAACTTAATCCGGGACAGACCCTACGAGCAGTACTTC. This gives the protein CSARNLIRDRPYEQYF.